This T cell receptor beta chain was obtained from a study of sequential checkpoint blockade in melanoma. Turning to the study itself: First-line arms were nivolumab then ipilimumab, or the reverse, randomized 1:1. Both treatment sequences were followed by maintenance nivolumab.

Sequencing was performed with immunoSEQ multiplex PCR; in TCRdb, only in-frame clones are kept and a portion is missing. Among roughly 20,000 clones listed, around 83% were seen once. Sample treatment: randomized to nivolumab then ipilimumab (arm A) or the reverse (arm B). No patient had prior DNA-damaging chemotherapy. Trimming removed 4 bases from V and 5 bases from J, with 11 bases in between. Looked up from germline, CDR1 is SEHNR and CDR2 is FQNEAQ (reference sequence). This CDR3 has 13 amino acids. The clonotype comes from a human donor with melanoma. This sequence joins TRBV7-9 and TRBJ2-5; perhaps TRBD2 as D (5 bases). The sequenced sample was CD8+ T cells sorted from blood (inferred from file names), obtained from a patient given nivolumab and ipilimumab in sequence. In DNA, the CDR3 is TGTGCCAGCAGCTCCGGAAGGGAGGAGACCCAGTACTTC. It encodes CASSSGREETQYF.